These 22 T cell receptor beta chains came from one sample sequenced in a study of blood T cell repertoires in COVID-19 (dated by TCRdb to the early 2020s). Receptor libraries were prepared by the immunoSEQ multiplex PCR assay. Not all clones reach the TCRdb copy of this immuneACCESS table, which keeps in-frame sequences only. Checked studies attribute under half of the gap to unresolved V genes and leave the rest unexplained. The sample records a few hundred thousand clones, about 80% of which are singletons. The ten largest make up roughly 3.1% of the sample. The sample taken for sequencing was PBMCs or T cells enriched from blood (not recorded which). The receptors derive from a man in his forties or fifties who had recovered from COVID-19.

The gene calls are TRBV10-2 and TRBJ2-1, with TRBD2 identical over 10 bases. Germline V gene data show CDR1 as WSHSY and CDR2 as SAAADI. After removal of 4 bases from V and 0 bases from J, the junction contained 3 bases not matched to a gene. The CDR3 loop spans 16 amino acids. The CDR3 DNA is TGCGCCAGCAGTGGGGCTAGCGGGGGCTCCTACAATGAGCAGTTCTTC. Translating it yields CASSGASGGSYNEQFF.

This clone appeared a few times. The rearrangement links TRBV5-5 to TRBJ1-5; 7 bases are a match to TRBD1. This CDR3 region has 14 residues. Germline trimming cut 6 bases from V and 4 bases from J; bases unmatched to any gene: 7. Germline lookup yields CDR1 SGHKS and CDR2 YYEKEE (reference sequence). The DNA for the CDR3 is TGTGCCAGCACCCAGGGACAGTTTAATCAGCCCCAGCATTTT. This encodes CASTQGQFNQPQHF. Variable domain in full (rest from reference TRBV5-5 and TRBJ1-5): DAGVTQSPTHLIKTRGQQVTLRCSPISGHKSVSWYQQVLGQGPQFIFQYYEKEERGRGNFPDRFSARQFPNYSSELNVNALLLGDSALYLCASTQGQFNQPQHFGDGTRLSIL.

The rearrangement uses TRBV6-5 and TRBJ1-2; 7 positions agree with TRBD1. The CDR3 has 15 residues. Trimming took 0 bases from V and 2 from J; bases not matched to a gene: 3. Germline loops: CDR1 MNHEY, CDR2 SVGAGI. This chain's CDR3 is CASSYSPGGNYGYTF. The CDR3 DNA reads TGTGCCAGCAGTTACTCGCCAGGGGGAAACTATGGCTACACCTTC.

V gene TRBV5-8 combines with J gene TRBJ1-5; 10 nucleotides match TRBD1. CDR3 length: 16 residues. V was pared by 0 bases and J by 6 bases, with 6 bases of the junction left unmatched. Looked up from germline, CDR1 is SGHTS and CDR2 is YDEGEE. The CDR3 here is CASSLAYRTGGQPQHF. Here the CDR3 DNA reads TGTGCCAGCAGCTTGGCCTATCGGACAGGGGGTCAGCCCCAGCATTTT.

This clone was counted between two and nine times. The chain couples TRBV11-2 to TRBJ1-2, with D uncertain. V was clipped by 1 base and J by 6 bases, with 12 bases between them. The CDR3 has 14 residues. The germline V gene encodes CDR1 SGHAT and CDR2 FQNNGV. The DNA for the CDR3 is TGTGCCAGCAGCTTAGTACCCGATTCGGATGGCTACACCTTC. As protein: CASSLVPDSDGYTF.

The J gene is TRBJ1-1, the V gene TRBV6-1; the D is unclear. Germline loops: CDR1 MNHNS, CDR2 SASEGT. The V and J ends lost 2 bases and 0 bases respectively, with 7 bases between them. This CDR3 has 14 residues. DNA of the CDR3: TGTGCCAGCAGTGAACACAGTATGAACACTGAAGCTTTCTTT. It yields the protein CASSEHSMNTEAFF.

This clone has only a few counts. This chain joins TRBV20-1 and TRBJ1-2; possible D gene TRBD1, 5 bases. Germline lookup yields CDR1 DFQATT and CDR2 SNEGSKA (reference sequence). Trimming shortened V by 7 bases and J by 7 bases, and 13 bases separated the two germline ends. This CDR3 contains 11 residues. CDR3 protein: CSVMGTGGYTF. In DNA, the CDR3 is TGCAGTGTTATGGGGACTGGTGGCTACACCTTC.

The chain couples TRBV6-5 to TRBJ1-5; D possibly corresponds to TRBD1 (6 bases). The CDR3 contains 16 residues. CDR1 and CDR2 (germline): MNHEY, SVGAGI. V shed 0 bases and J shed 2 bases, with 11 bases lying between them. The CDR3 DNA reads as TGTGCCAGCAGTTACTCGAGCAGGGGAGGCAATCAGCCCCAGCATTTT. Amino acid sequence: CASSYSSRGGNQPQHF.

V usage is TRBV19 and J usage is TRBJ1-2; D remains unclear. V lost 0 bases, J lost 4 bases, and 9 bases lay in between. Germline V lookup: CDR1 LNHDA, CDR2 SQIVND (reference sequence). The CDR3 runs to 14 residues. The CDR3 reads CASSIDRGAYGYTF. CDR3 DNA: TGTGCCAGTAGTATAGATCGGGGAGCCTATGGCTACACCTTC.

This clone came up once. The chain has TRBV12-3 or TRBV12-4 and TRBJ2-1, with TRBD2 as a possible D gene (6 bases). The CDR3 covers 13 residues. The V end lost 6 bases, the J end lost 5 bases, and 11 bases lay between the germline ends. DNA for the CDR3: TGTGCCAGCAGGTGGGACTTTGACAATGAGCAGTTCTTC. Protein sequence: CASRWDFDNEQFF.

The gene calls are TRBV6-5 and TRBJ1-2, with 9 bases fitting TRBD1. The CDR3 totals 15 residues. J lost 9 bases, V lost 6 bases, and 14 bases had no gene match. Looked up from germline, CDR1 is MNHEY and CDR2 is SVGAGI. CDR3: CASRTGQGSASRYTF. For the CDR3, the DNA is TGTGCCAGCAGGACAGGACAGGGGAGTGCGAGTCGCTACACCTTC.

This clone was detected a few times. V usage is TRBV5-1 and J usage is TRBJ2-5, with 8 bases lining up with TRBD2. Looked up from germline, CDR1 is SGHRS and CDR2 is YFSETQ. CDR3 length equals 14 residues. J lost 13 bases, V lost 0 bases, and 11 bases had no gene match. The DNA of the CDR3 is TGCGCCAGCAGCTTGGAGCGGGGAAGAGGGACTAGGTACTTC. This gives the protein CASSLERGRGTRYF.

This clone was seen only a few times. The DNA for the CDR3 is TGTGCCAGCAGCTCTGAGGGCAGAAACGAAAAACTGTTTTTT. It encodes CASSSEGRNEKLFF. The chain employs TRBV5-4 and TRBJ1-4; no clear D gene. The CDR3 length is 14 residues. V lost 3 bases and J lost 8, with 14 bases in between. Germline V gives CDR1 SGHNT, CDR2 YYREEE (reference sequence).

This sequence joins TRBV5-1 and TRBJ1-5, with a tentative D call TRBD1 (5 bases). Trimming took off 0 bases at V and 9 bases at J, with 16 bases between the two ends. The V gene's germline CDR1 is SGHRS and CDR2 YFSETQ. This CDR3 has 15 residues. CDR3 region: CASSLAHGGGWPQHF. In DNA, the CDR3 is TGCGCCAGCAGCTTGGCCCACGGGGGAGGCTGGCCCCAGCATTTT.

The rearrangement links TRBV7-3 to TRBJ1-1; maybe TRBD1 (5 bases). The CDR3 totals 13 residues. Trimming removed 5 bases from V and 2 bases from J, with 9 bases in between. Germline V gene lookup returns CDR1 SGHTA and CDR2 FQGTGA. The CDR3: CASSRGANTEAFF. The DNA for the CDR3 is TGTGCCAGCAGCCGTGGGGCAAACACTGAAGCTTTCTTT.

The chain uses TRBV12-5 and TRBJ2-7, with a possible D match to TRBD2 (5 bases). CDR1 is LGHNT, CDR2 FRNRAP, per germline. Trimming left V 7 bases short and J 6 bases short, with 19 bases between. The CDR3 is 14 residues long. CDR3 region: CASAPLQSRGEQYF. The CDR3 nucleotides read TGTGCTAGTGCCCCCTTACAGAGTCGGGGCGAGCAGTACTTC.

The chain is built from TRBV6-5 and TRBJ1-2; 8 nucleotides agree with TRBD1. CDR1 MNHEY and CDR2 SVGAGI come from the germline V gene. V was clipped by 2 bases and J by 3 bases; unmatched bases: 2. The CDR3 is 14 residues long. CDR3 sequence: CASSYLDRDYGYTF. CDR3 DNA: TGTGCCAGCAGTTACCTGGACAGGGACTATGGCTACACCTTC.

The chain has TRBV6-6 and TRBJ2-3, with TRBD2 identical over 11 bases. This CDR3 spans 13 amino acids. V was clipped by 5 bases and J by 7 bases; unmatched bases: 2. Germline CDR1 and CDR2: MNHNY and SVGAGI (reference sequence). In DNA, the CDR3 is TGTGCCAGCAGTGGACTAGCGGGCAATACGCAGTATTTT. This sequence encodes CASSGLAGNTQYF.

The chain carries TRBV7-8 and TRBJ1-2, with 8 positions matching TRBD1. Looked up from germline, CDR1 is SGHVS and CDR2 is FQNEAQ. V shed 4 bases, J shed 0 bases, and the junction held 10 bases outside the gene matches. This CDR3 contains 17 residues. The CDR3 region is CASSSPRGQETNYGYTF. CDR3 bases: TGTGCCAGCAGCTCCCCGCGGGGACAGGAGACTAACTATGGCTACACCTTC.

The V gene is TRBV5-4, the J gene TRBJ2-2, with TRBD1 matching over 7 bases. V lost 3 bases to trimming and J lost 7 bases; unmatched junction nucleotides: 15. Germline lookup yields CDR1 SGHNT and CDR2 YYREEE (reference sequence). The CDR3 spans 17 residues. CDR3 sequence reads: CASSSRRGRGYVGELFF. Here the CDR3 DNA reads TGTGCCAGCAGCTCCCGCCGGGGCAGGGGGTATGTCGGGGAGCTGTTTTTT.

The V call is TRBV5-4, the J call TRBJ2-5; 10 bases fit TRBD1. The CDR3 spans 15 residues. V gave up 3 bases and J gave up 4 bases; unmatched junction bases: 6. CDR1 is SGHNT, CDR2 YYREEE, per germline (reference sequence). For the CDR3, the DNA is TGTGCCAGCAGCTCGACAGGGGGCGCACCAGAGACCCAGTACTTC. Translated: CASSSTGGAPETQYF.

In regard to this clone: In the same sample, other DNA sequences code for this CDR3. V gene TRBV7-9 combines with J gene TRBJ2-7, with 8 nucleotides matching TRBD2. V was clipped by 3 bases and J by 3 bases; unmatched bases: 4. This CDR3 has 14 amino acids. Per the germline V gene, CDR1 is SEHNR and CDR2 is FQNEAQ (reference sequence). The CDR3 here is CASSLSGGIYEQYF. The CDR3 DNA reads TGTGCCAGCAGCTTGTCGGGGGGGATCTACGAGCAGTACTTC.